Each of the 29 T cell receptor beta chains below was sequenced from the same sample in a study of blood T cell repertoires in COVID-19. Profiling relied on immunoSEQ multiplex PCR, and the TCRdb table lists in-frame clones only, not all of them. The sample has 200,000 to 250,000 clones; approximately 81% are singletons. Sequenced input: peripheral blood. All receptors derive from a woman aged 60-75 years who had recovered from COVID-19.

As to this clone: This specimen includes other DNA sequences encoding the same CDR3. The chain joins TRBV15 to TRBJ1-2, with D perhaps TRBD1 (5 bases). Germline V CDR1 and CDR2: LNHNV, YYDKDF (reference sequence). The V end lost 6 bases, the J end lost 0 bases, and 8 bases lay between the germline ends. The CDR3 loop spans 13 amino acids. The CDR3, as DNA: TGTGCCACCAGGGACACCACTAACTATGGCTACACCTTC. Amino acid sequence: CATRDTTNYGYTF.

This chain connects TRBV7-2 to TRBJ2-1, with TRBD2 matching over 10 bases. Germline V gene sequence: CDR1 SGHTA, CDR2 FQGNSA. The CDR3 is 16 amino acids. The trim removed 1 base at V and 4 bases at J, leaving 4 bases unmatched. CDR3 sequence: CASSLVPSGGYNEQFF. The CDR3 DNA is TGTGCCAGCAGCTTAGTTCCTAGCGGGGGATACAATGAGCAGTTCTTC.

This clone has a handful of counts. V usage is TRBV12-3 or TRBV12-4 and J usage is TRBJ2-1; D is unresolved. This CDR3 contains 11 residues. V lost 5 bases and J lost 9, with 8 bases in between. Here the CDR3 reads CASSRFIEQFF. The CDR3 DNA follows: TGTGCCAGCAGTCGGTTTATTGAGCAGTTCTTC.

The V call is TRBV7-9, the J call TRBJ2-5, with 9 bases lining up with TRBD1. The trim removed 5 bases at V and 0 bases at J, leaving 7 bases unmatched. The germline gives CDR1 SEHNR, CDR2 FQNEAQ (reference sequence). This CDR3 spans 16 amino acids. The CDR3 nucleotides are TGTGCCAGCAGCCAACTAGGACAGGGGAACCAAGAGACCCAGTACTTC. It yields the protein CASSQLGQGNQETQYF.

The chain combines TRBV27 with TRBJ2-1; maybe TRBD1 (5 bases). CDR3 length equals 12 residues. In germline, CDR1 is MNHEY, CDR2 SMNVEV (reference sequence). Trimming stripped 3 bases from V and 8 bases from J, with 8 bases between. CDR3 sequence reads: CASSLGPYEQFF. As DNA, the CDR3 is TGTGCCAGCAGTTTGGGGCCATATGAGCAGTTCTTC.

V usage is TRBV6-5 and J usage is TRBJ2-3; 10 nucleotides line up with TRBD1. The V gene's germline CDR1 is MNHEY and CDR2 SVGAGI. Losses at the gene ends were 6 bases for V and 8 bases for J; bases not matched to a gene: 5. This CDR3 region has 13 residues. The CDR3 sequence is CASRDRGRGTQYF. DNA for the CDR3: TGTGCCAGCAGGGACAGGGGGAGGGGTACGCAGTATTTT.

The chain links TRBV27 to TRBJ2-5; 12 bases agree with TRBD1. The germline CDR1 and CDR2 sequences are MNHEY and SMNVEV (reference sequence). CDR3 length: 17 residues. Trimming cost V 5 bases and J 5 bases; bases outside gene matches: 12. The DNA for the CDR3 is TGTGCCAGCAGTGCAGCCCCGGGACAGGGGGCGTGGGAGACCCAGTACTTC. Amino acid sequence: CASSAAPGQGAWETQYF.

The V call is TRBV5-1, the J call TRBJ2-7; D may be TRBD1 (6 bases). The V gene lost 4 bases and the J gene lost 0 bases, with 11 bases spanning the gap. Germline V CDR1 and CDR2: SGHRS, YFSETQ. The CDR3 is 14 residues long. The CDR3 protein is CASSDDRSSYEQYF. CDR3 in DNA: TGCGCCAGCAGCGATGACAGGAGCTCCTACGAGCAGTACTTC.

The chain combines TRBV6-2 or TRBV6-3 with TRBJ1-4; possible D gene TRBD1, 5 bases. The length of the CDR3 is 13 residues. Trimming took 3 bases from V and 6 from J, leaving 8 bases between them. Germline V gene sequence: CDR1 MNHEY, CDR2 SVGEGT. DNA for the CDR3: TGTGCCAGCAGTTATGACAGATATGAAAAACTGTTTTTT. It translates to CASSYDRYEKLFF.

CDR3 in DNA: TGTGCCAGCTCACCCGGGACGGGGGAAACAAGCCAGTACTTC. Translating it yields CASSPGTGETSQYF. This chain links TRBV18 with TRBJ2-7; D might be TRBD2 (6 bases). The CDR3 extends over 14 amino acids. V was trimmed by 3 bases and J by 10 bases, leaving 19 bases between them. Germline-derived CDR1 and CDR2 are KGHSH and LQKENI.

The genes are TRBV6-2 or TRBV6-3 and TRBJ2-3; D may be TRBD2 (6 bases). Trimming stripped 5 bases from V and 0 bases from J, with 15 bases between. CDR1 is MNHEY, CDR2 SVGEGT, per germline. This CDR3 has 16 residues. CDR3 bases: TGTGCCAGCAGTCTGCCTCTCGGGGGTAGCACAGATACGCAGTATTTT. Translated: CASSLPLGGSTDTQYF.

The chain joins TRBV6-5 to TRBJ1-3; D is unclear. The CDR3 sequence is 14 residues long. The germline V and J ends were trimmed by 2 bases and 2 bases, with 7 bases remaining between them. From germline, CDR1 is MNHEY and CDR2 SVGAGI. The CDR3 region is CASSYGQTGNTIYF. The CDR3, as DNA: TGTGCCAGCAGTTACGGCCAGACTGGAAACACCATATATTTT.

The rearrangement uses TRBV18 and TRBJ2-5; D might be TRBD1 (5 bases). The CDR3 extends over 14 amino acids. V was clipped by 6 bases and J by 5 bases, with 16 bases between them. The germline V gene encodes CDR1 KGHSH and CDR2 LQKENI. CDR3 in DNA: TGTGCCAGCTCGCCAGATCAGGGCGTCGAGACCCAGTACTTC. This translates into CASSPDQGVETQYF.

The chain has TRBV9 and TRBJ2-7; TRBD2 matches at 10 bases. J gave up 4 bases and V 4 bases, and 8 bases lay outside the gene matches. This CDR3 has 15 amino acids. Looked up from germline, CDR1 is SGDLS and CDR2 is YYNGEE. Written as DNA, the CDR3 is TGTGCCAGCAGCCCTGGGAGCGGGGGGGAATACGAGCAGTACTTC. It translates to CASSPGSGGEYEQYF. Based on the CDR3 plus reference TRBV9 and TRBJ2-7, the full variable domain is DSGVTQTPKHLITATGQRVTLRCSPRSGDLSVYWYQQSLDQGLQFLIQYYNGEERAKGNILERFSAQQFPDLHSELNLSSLELGDSALYFCASSPGSGGEYEQYFGPGTRLTVT.

This sequence joins TRBV6-5 and TRBJ2-7, with 10 bases lining up with TRBD1. Germline V gene sequence: CDR1 MNHEY, CDR2 SVGAGI. V lost 7 bases and J lost 5; bases outside the gene matches: 8. The CDR3 extends over 14 amino acids. CDR3 amino acids: CASTPPTGGNEQYF. As DNA, the CDR3 is TGTGCCAGCACCCCCCCGACAGGGGGCAACGAGCAGTACTTC.

V usage is TRBV18 and J usage is TRBJ1-2, with 10 bases lining up with TRBD1. This CDR3 is 15 amino acids long. The trim removed 2 bases at V and 8 bases at J, leaving 8 bases unmatched. Per germline, CDR1 KGHSH and CDR2 LQKENI. The CDR3, as DNA: TGTGCCAGCTCACCAATGGACAGGGGGAACGTGGGCTACACCTTC. As protein: CASSPMDRGNVGYTF.

The CDR3 spells CASSPLIVSGYTF. DNA for the CDR3: TGTGCCAGCAGCCCCCTTATAGTCTCTGGCTACACCTTC. This chain joins TRBV5-8 and TRBJ1-2, with no clear D. CDR3 size: 13 residues. V lost 4 bases and J lost 7, with 14 bases in between. Per germline, CDR1 SGHTS and CDR2 YDEGEE. Supplemented by reference TRBV5-8 and TRBJ1-2, the full variable domain reads EAGVTQSPTHLIKTRGQQATLRCSPISGHTSVYWYQQALGLGLQFLLWYDEGEERNRGNFPPRFSGRQFPNYSSELNVNALELEDSALYLCASSPLIVSGYTFGSGTRLTVV.

The chain is built from TRBV19 and TRBJ2-2; 7 nucleotides match TRBD1. The V segment lost 6 bases and the J segment 4 bases; nucleotides outside the gene matches: 8. This CDR3 spans 15 amino acids. Germline CDR1 and CDR2: LNHDA and SQIVND (reference sequence). This CDR3 is CASRDDREGTGELFF. The CDR3, as DNA: TGTGCCAGTAGGGACGACAGGGAAGGCACCGGGGAGCTGTTTTTT. The full variable domain, completed using reference TRBV19 and TRBJ2-2, is DGGITQSPKYLFRKEGQNVTLSCEQNLNHDAMYWYRQDPGQGLRLIYYSQIVNDFQKGDIAEGYSVSREKKESFPLTVTSAQKNPTAFYLCASRDDREGTGELFFGEGSRLTVL.

The table lists this clone with a few counts. The rearrangement links TRBV7-3 to TRBJ2-2, with D possibly matching TRBD2 (5 bases). The CDR3 has 16 residues. V was clipped by 1 base and J by 1 base, with 10 bases between them. The germline CDR1 and CDR2 sequences are SGHTA and FQGTGA. The CDR3 DNA reads TGTGCCAGCAGCTTAAGAGGGTCGGGGAACACCGGGGAGCTGTTTTTT. This gives the protein CASSLRGSGNTGELFF.

Note on this clone: The sample contains more than one DNA sequence encoding this CDR3. The chain has TRBV3-1 (or the pseudogene TRBV3-2) and TRBJ1-1; D is ambiguous. There are 14 residues in the CDR3. Germline CDR1 LGHDT, CDR2 YNNKEL (reference sequence). The V gene lost 2 bases and the J gene lost 2 bases, with 9 bases spanning the gap. This CDR3 reads CASSQRTENTEAFF. CDR3 sequence (DNA): TGTGCCAGCAGCCAAAGAACAGAAAACACTGAAGCTTTCTTT.

This chain connects TRBV11-2 to TRBJ2-7; the match to TRBD1 covers 7 bases. CDR3 size: 15 residues. Germline CDR1 reads SGHAT; CDR2 reads FQNNGV. J lost 2 bases, V lost 5 bases, and 9 bases had no gene match. CDR3 nucleotide sequence: TGTGCCAGCAGCCTGAGGGACAGAACTCCCTACGAGCAGTACTTC. Its protein is CASSLRDRTPYEQYF.

The chain recombines TRBV19 with TRBJ1-6, with D possibly matching TRBD1 (5 bases). The length of the CDR3 is 14 residues. CDR1 is LNHDA, CDR2 SQIVND, per germline (reference sequence). V lost 8 bases and J lost 12, with 20 bases in between. CDR3 amino acids: CASAPLPGGIPLHF. DNA for the CDR3: TGTGCCAGTGCCCCGCTCCCTGGGGGGATACCCCTCCACTTT.

CDR3 in amino acids: CASSQPSGTQYF. CDR3 in DNA: TGTGCCAGCAGCCAACCCTCGGGGACCCAGTACTTC. The rearrangement joins TRBV14 to TRBJ2-5; D uncertain. Germline assignment: CDR1 SGHDN and CDR2 FVKESK. The CDR3 is 12 residues long. V lost 2 bases to trimming and J lost 7 bases, with 8 bases between them.

The chain joins TRBV6-6 to TRBJ1-4; 7 positions match TRBD1. V trimming: 6 bases; J trimming: 8 bases; junction bases outside the gene matches: 9. CDR1 and CDR2 from the germline V gene are MNHNY and SVGAGI (reference sequence). The CDR3 runs to 14 residues. CDR3 in DNA: TGTGCCAGCAGAGATATACAGGGGTGGGAAAAACTGTTTTTT. As protein: CASRDIQGWEKLFF.

This rearrangement joins TRBV2 to TRBJ1-5; D is undetermined. V dropped 2 bases and J dropped 3 bases, with 11 bases sitting between them. The CDR3 is 15 amino acids. CDR1 SNHLY and CDR2 FYNNEI come from the germline V gene. This CDR3 reads CASSEFSLANQPQHF. CDR3 coding DNA: TGTGCCAGCAGTGAATTTTCCCTGGCCAATCAGCCCCAGCATTTT.

There are a few counts of this clone. The chain combines TRBV5-1 with TRBJ2-2; D is perhaps TRBD1 (6 bases). V was cut by 4 bases and J by 1 base, with 14 bases left in between. Germline lookup yields CDR1 SGHRS and CDR2 YFSETQ. The length of the CDR3 is 16 residues. The CDR3 here is CASSQGVRGNTGELFF. CDR3 nucleotide sequence: TGCGCCAGCAGCCAGGGTGTCAGGGGGAACACCGGGGAGCTGTTTTTT.

The DNA of the CDR3 is TGTGCCAGCAGTTACTCCGGACAGGGGTACACTGAAGCTTTCTTT. Amino acid sequence: CASSYSGQGYTEAFF. This rearrangement joins TRBV6-6 to TRBJ1-1; 9 bases line up with TRBD1. Per germline, CDR1 MNHNY and CDR2 SVGAGI (reference sequence). The CDR3 totals 15 residues. After removal of 0 bases from V and 3 bases from J, the junction contained 2 bases not matched to a gene.

The rearrangement joins TRBV6-5 to TRBJ2-7; TRBD1 aligns across 8 bases. The germline gives CDR1 MNHEY, CDR2 SVGAGI. The CDR3 has 15 amino acids. V shed 7 bases and J 4 bases; nucleotides not matched to a gene: 12. The CDR3 DNA follows: TGTGCCAGCAAGTATGAGGGACAGGCCTTGTACGAGCAGTACTTC. Translated: CASKYEGQALYEQYF.

The rearrangement joins TRBV7-9 to TRBJ2-7; the D gene is possibly TRBD1 (7 bases). From germline, CDR1 is SEHNR and CDR2 FQNEAQ (reference sequence). The CDR3 is made up of 15 amino acids. V was clipped by 6 bases and J by 7 bases, with 22 bases between them. For the CDR3, the DNA is TGTGCCAGCAGGGGGGACTCGCCGGCCAGGGGGGAGCAGTACTTC. Translated, it gives CASRGDSPARGEQYF.